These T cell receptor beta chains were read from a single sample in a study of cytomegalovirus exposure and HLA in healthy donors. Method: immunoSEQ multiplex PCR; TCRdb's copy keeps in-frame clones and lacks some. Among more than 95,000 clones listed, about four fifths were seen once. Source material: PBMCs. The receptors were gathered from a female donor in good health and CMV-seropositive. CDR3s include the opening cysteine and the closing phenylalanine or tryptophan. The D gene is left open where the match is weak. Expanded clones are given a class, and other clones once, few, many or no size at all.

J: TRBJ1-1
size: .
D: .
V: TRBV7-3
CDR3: CASSWFRDTEAFF
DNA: TGTGCCAGCAGCTGGTTCCGGGACACTGAAGCTTTCTTT

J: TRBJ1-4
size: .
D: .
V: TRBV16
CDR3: CASSATGIQGEKLFF
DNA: TGTGCCAGCAGCGCAACCGGGATCCAAGGGGAAAAACTGTTTTTT

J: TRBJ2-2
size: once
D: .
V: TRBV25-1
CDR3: CASTLGEGGTGELFF
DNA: TGTGCCAGCACCCTAGGGGAGGGGGGCACCGGGGAGCTGTTTTTT

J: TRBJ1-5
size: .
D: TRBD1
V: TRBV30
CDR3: CAWSSGGSNSNQPQHF
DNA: TGTGCCTGGAGCTCAGGGGGCTCCAATAGCAATCAGCCCCAGCATTTT

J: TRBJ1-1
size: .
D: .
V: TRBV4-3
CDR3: CASSQDSNTEAFF
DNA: TGCGCCAGCAGCCAAGATAGTAACACTGAAGCTTTCTTT

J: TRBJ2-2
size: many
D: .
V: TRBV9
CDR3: CASSAISGELFF
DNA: TGTGCCAGCAGCGCTATATCGGGGGAGCTGTTTTTT

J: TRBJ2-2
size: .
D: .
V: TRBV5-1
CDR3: CASSPWGPLTGELFF
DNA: TGCGCCAGCAGTCCTTGGGGGCCTCTAACCGGGGAGCTGTTTTTT

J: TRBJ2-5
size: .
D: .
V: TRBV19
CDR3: CASSMGGETQYF
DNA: TGTGCCAGTAGTATGGGCGGGGAGACCCAGTACTTC

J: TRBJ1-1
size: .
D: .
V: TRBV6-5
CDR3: CASSTPGPPNTEAFF
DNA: TGTGCCAGCAGTACTCCGGGTCCCCCAAACACTGAAGCTTTCTTT

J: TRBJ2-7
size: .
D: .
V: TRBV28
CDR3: CASSLSGGAYEQYF
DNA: TGTGCCAGCAGTTTATCTGGAGGGGCCTACGAGCAGTACTTC

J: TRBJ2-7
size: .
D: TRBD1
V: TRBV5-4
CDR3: CASSARTGTPYEQYF
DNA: TGTGCCAGCAGCGCTAGGACAGGGACCCCCTACGAGCAGTACTTC

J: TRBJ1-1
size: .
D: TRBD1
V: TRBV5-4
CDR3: CASSAGTGGRNTEAFF
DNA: TGTGCCAGCAGCGCCGGGACAGGGGGTAGGAACACTGAAGCTTTCTTT

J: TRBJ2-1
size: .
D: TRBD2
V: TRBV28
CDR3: CASSSRLADSYNEQFF
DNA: TGTGCCAGCAGTTCCCGACTAGCGGACTCCTACAATGAGCAGTTCTTC

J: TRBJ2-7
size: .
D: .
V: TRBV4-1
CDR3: CASSQDLGTHPNRGLDEQYF
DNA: TGCGCCAGCAGCCAAGATCTAGGTACCCACCCAAACAGGGGACTCGACGAGCAGTACTTC

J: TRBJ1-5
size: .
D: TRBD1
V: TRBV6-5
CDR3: CASRRQGGNQPQHF
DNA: TGTGCCAGCAGGCGACAGGGGGGAAATCAGCCCCAGCATTTT

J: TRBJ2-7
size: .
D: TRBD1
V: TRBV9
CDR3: CASSARQGVDEQYF
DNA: TGTGCCAGCAGCGCTCGACAGGGGGTAGACGAGCAGTACTTC

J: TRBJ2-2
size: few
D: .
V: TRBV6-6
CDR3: CASSLGGAGELFF
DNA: TGTGCCAGCAGTTTGGGCGGGGCCGGGGAGCTGTTTTTT

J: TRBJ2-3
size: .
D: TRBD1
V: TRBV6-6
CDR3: CASSYNDRDDTQYF
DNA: TGTGCCAGCAGTTACAATGACAGGGATGATACGCAGTATTTT

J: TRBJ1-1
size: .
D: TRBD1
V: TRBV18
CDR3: CASSPPTGGGTEAFF
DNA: TGTGCCAGCTCACCACCGACAGGGGGTGGGACTGAAGCTTTCTTT

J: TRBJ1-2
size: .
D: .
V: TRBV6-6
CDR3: CASSTDRNYGYTF
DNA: TGTGCCAGCAGTACCGACAGGAACTATGGCTACACCTTC

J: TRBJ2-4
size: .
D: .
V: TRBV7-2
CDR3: CASSDTGIAKNIQYF
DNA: TGTGCCAGCAGCGACACAGGGATAGCCAAAAACATTCAGTACTTC

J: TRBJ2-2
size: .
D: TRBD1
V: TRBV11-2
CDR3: CASRDRVGNTGELFF
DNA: TGTGCCAGCAGGGACAGGGTCGGGAACACCGGGGAGCTGTTTTTT

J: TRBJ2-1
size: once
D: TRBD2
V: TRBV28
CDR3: CASSPFGSGRNWEQFF
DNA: TGTGCCAGCAGCCCCTTTGGAAGCGGGAGGAACTGGGAGCAGTTCTTC

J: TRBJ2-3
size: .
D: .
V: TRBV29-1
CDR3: CSSGTDTQYF
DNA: TGCAGCTCCGGCACAGATACGCAGTATTTT

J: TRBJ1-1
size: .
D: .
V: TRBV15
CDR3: CATSRDLSPEAFF
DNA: TGTGCCACCAGCAGAGATCTTAGCCCTGAAGCTTTCTTT

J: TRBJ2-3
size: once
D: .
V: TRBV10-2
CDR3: CASRNRGTDTQYF
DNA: TGCGCCAGCAGAAACAGGGGCACAGATACGCAGTATTTT

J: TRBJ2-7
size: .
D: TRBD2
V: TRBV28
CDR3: CASSHGTSGAYEQYF
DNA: TGTGCCAGCAGCCACGGGACTAGTGGAGCCTACGAGCAGTACTTC

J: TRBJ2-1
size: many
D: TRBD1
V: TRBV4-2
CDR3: CASSTPGTGDYNEQFF
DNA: TGTGCCAGCAGCACACCCGGGACAGGGGATTACAATGAGCAGTTCTTC

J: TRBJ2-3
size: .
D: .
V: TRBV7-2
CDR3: CASRRDTDTQYF
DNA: TGTGCCAGCAGGCGGGACACAGATACGCAGTATTTT

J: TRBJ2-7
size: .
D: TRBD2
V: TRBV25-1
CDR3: CASREVAGAGGGTYEQYF
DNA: TGTGCCAGCAGGGAGGTAGCCGGAGCGGGAGGAGGGACCTACGAGCAGTACTTC

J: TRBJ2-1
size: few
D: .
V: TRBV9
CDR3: CASSQATYNEQFF
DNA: TGTGCCAGCAGCCAGGCCACATACAATGAGCAGTTCTTC

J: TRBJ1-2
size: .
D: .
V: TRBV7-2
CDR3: CASSSDRLNYGYTF
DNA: TGTGCCAGCAGCTCGGACAGACTGAACTATGGCTACACCTTC

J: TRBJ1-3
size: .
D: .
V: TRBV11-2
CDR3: CASSPSAASGNTIYF
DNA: TGTGCCAGCAGCCCCTCTGCGGCCTCTGGAAACACCATATATTTT

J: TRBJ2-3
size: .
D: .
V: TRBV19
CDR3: CASSMSGTDTQYF
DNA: TGTGCCAGTAGTATGAGCGGCACAGATACGCAGTATTTT

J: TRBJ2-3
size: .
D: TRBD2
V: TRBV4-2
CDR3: CASTLTSVSTDTQYF
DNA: TGTGCCAGCACCCTCACTAGCGTCAGCACAGATACGCAGTATTTT

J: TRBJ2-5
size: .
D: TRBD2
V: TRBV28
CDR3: CASSLMAGGEETQYF
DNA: TGTGCCAGCAGTTTAATGGCGGGAGGGGAAGAGACCCAGTACTTC

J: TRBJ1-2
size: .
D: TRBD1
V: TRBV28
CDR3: CASSPDRMYGYTF
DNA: TGTGCCAGCAGCCCGGACAGGATGTATGGCTACACCTTC

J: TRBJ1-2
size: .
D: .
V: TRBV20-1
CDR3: CSDGRSNGYTF
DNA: TGCAGTGATGGGAGGAGTAATGGCTACACCTTC

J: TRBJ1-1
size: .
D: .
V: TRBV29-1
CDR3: CSVGGAPIDTEAFF
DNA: TGCAGCGTTGGCGGGGCTCCTATAGACACTGAAGCTTTCTTT

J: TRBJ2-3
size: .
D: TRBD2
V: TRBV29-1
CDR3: CSVGLLGSDLNTQYF
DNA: TGCAGCGTGGGACTACTAGGTTCGGATCTTAATACGCAGTATTTT

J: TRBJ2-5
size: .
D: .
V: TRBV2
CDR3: CASSVRVLGPGGETQYF
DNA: TGTGCCAGCAGTGTGCGGGTTTTGGGTCCTGGAGGGGAGACCCAGTACTTC

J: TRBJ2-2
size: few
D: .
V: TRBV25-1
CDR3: CASSEGDRETGELFF
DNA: TGTGCCAGCAGTGAAGGGGACCGGGAGACCGGGGAGCTGTTTTTT